The source of this T cell receptor (beta chain) is a study of T cell responses to AZD1222 COVID-19 vaccine. Study-wide results and caveats: Nearly half of the spike-specific TCRs reportedly recognize variant regions that carry no mutations. Possibly, clonal diversity was underestimated; donors were largely white British and included more females.

The table came from immunoSEQ multiplex PCR; TCRdb's copy has only in-frame clones and leaves some out. This sample has roughly 100,000 clones, with around 87% found just once. This clone was seen a handful of times. The target antigen is unknown. The germline CDR1 and CDR2 sequences are LGHNA and YSLEER. The germline V and J ends were trimmed by 0 bases and 4 bases, with 4 bases remaining between them. This CDR3 is built from 13 residues. This clonotype originated in an adult in good health. This specimen was peripheral blood, taken on day 0 of AZD1222 vaccination. The chain links TRBV4-3 to TRBJ1-5; D is unclear. The CDR3, as DNA: TGCGCCAGCAGCCAAGATCGGAATCAGCCCCAGCATTTT. Its protein product is CASSQDRNQPQHF.